This TCR beta chain was captured by sequencing in a study of T cell responses to AZD1222 COVID-19 vaccine. The repertoire was sequenced with immunoSEQ multiplex PCR; TCRdb's copy has only in-frame clones and lacks some. The table includes 150,000 to 200,000 clones, over 85% detected once. In regard to this clone: What it binds is unknown.

Germline V CDR1 and CDR2: SGHTA, FQGNSA. This CDR3 is built from 15 residues. Trimming removed 1 base from V and 0 bases from J, with 10 bases in between. Study-wide results and limits: Compared with day 0, the breadth and depth of the Spike-specific TCR repertoire rose significantly after two doses of AZD1222. Most donors were white British and more were female, and clonal diversity was possibly underestimated. Only six or seven AZD1222 recipients tested seropositive at baseline.

The chain carries TRBV7-2 and TRBJ2-7; TRBD1 is a possible D gene (5 bases). The sample was peripheral blood, taken 28 days after the second dose of the MenACWY control vaccine. This sequence was found in an adult who received the MenACWY meningococcal vaccine as a control. The CDR3 sequence: CASSLEGAFSYEQYF. The CDR3 DNA is TGTGCCAGCAGCTTAGAAGGGGCATTCTCCTACGAGCAGTACTTC.